This section outlines one T cell receptor beta chain sequence together with its context. The sample comes from a study of blood T cell repertoires in COVID-19. Looking at the study overall: From the United States, Italy and Spain came samples of acute and convalescent COVID-19. PBMCs, B-cell-depleted T cells, or T cells were the source of the cDNA or gDNA that made up the material.

This CDR3 spans 16 amino acids. The V segment lost 9 bases and the J segment 0 bases; nucleotides outside the gene matches: 11. Germline-derived CDR1 and CDR2 are LNHDA and SQIVND (reference sequence). In the study's own analysis: Cell counts per sample came from amplifying reference gene primers. Sequencing was performed with immunoSEQ multiplex PCR; in TCRdb, only in-frame clones are kept and a portion is missing. V, J and clone size are those of that table, while D and trimming were read from the DNA. This table holds under 250,000 clones, approximately 82% found once. The V and J genes are TRBV19 and TRBJ1-5; 7 nucleotides match TRBD1. Sequencing was performed on peripheral blood. The clonotype comes from a man aged 50 or older with active or convalescent COVID-19. The CDR3 reads CASRRLGQSSNQPQHF. CDR3 nucleotides: TGTGCCAGCAGACGATTGGGACAGTCTAGCAATCAGCCCCAGCATTTT. Filled out from reference TRBV19 and TRBJ1-5, the complete variable domain reads DGGITQSPKYLFRKEGQNVTLSCEQNLNHDAMYWYRQDPGQGLRLIYYSQIVNDFQKGDIAEGYSVSREKKESFPLTVTSAQKNPTAFYLCASRRLGQSSNQPQHFGDGTRLSIL.